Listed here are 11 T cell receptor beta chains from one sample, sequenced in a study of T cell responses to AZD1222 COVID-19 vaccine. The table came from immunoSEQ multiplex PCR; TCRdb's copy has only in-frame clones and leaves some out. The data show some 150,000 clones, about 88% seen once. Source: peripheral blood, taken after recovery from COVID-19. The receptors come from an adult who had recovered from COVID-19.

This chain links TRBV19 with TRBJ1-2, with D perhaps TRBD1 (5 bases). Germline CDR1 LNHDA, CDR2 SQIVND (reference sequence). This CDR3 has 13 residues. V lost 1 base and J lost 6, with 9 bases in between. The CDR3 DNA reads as TGTGCCAGTAGTATAGTATCGGGGGATGGCTACACCTTC. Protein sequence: CASSIVSGDGYTF.

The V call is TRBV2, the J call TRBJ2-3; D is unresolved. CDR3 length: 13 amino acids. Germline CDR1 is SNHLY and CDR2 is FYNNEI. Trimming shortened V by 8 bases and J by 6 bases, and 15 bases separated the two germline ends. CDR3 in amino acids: CASGLNGGDTQYF. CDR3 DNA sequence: TGTGCCAGCGGGTTAAATGGTGGGGATACGCAGTATTTT.

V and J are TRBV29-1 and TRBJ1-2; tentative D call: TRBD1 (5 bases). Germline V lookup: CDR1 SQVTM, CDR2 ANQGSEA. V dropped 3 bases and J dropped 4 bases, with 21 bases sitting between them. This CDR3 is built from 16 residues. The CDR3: CSVDGRVTQGFYGYTF. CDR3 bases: TGCAGCGTTGATGGCAGGGTCACCCAGGGTTTCTATGGCTACACCTTC.

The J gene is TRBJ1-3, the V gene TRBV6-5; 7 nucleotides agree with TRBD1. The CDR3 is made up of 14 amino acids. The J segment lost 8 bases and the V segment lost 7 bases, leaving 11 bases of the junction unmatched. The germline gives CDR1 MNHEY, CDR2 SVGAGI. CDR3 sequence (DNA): TGTGCCAGCAACAACCGGGACAGAGGGGACACCATATATTTT. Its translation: CASNNRDRGDTIYF.

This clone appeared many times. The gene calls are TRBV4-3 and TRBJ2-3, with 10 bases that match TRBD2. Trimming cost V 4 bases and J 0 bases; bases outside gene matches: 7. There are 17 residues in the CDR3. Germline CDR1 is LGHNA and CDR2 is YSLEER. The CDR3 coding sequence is TGCGCCAGCAGCCCTAGCGGGGGATCGGGTAGCACAGATACGCAGTATTTT. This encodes CASSPSGGSGSTDTQYF.

In nucleotides, the CDR3 is TGTGCCAGCTTTAATGGGACCCCGGGGGCCTACGAGCAGTACTTC. Its protein is CASFNGTPGAYEQYF. V is TRBV18 and J is TRBJ2-7; D is perhaps TRBD2 (6 bases). This CDR3 has 15 residues. Germline V gene lookup returns CDR1 KGHSH and CDR2 LQKENI. V was trimmed by 7 bases and J by 2 bases, leaving 18 bases between them.

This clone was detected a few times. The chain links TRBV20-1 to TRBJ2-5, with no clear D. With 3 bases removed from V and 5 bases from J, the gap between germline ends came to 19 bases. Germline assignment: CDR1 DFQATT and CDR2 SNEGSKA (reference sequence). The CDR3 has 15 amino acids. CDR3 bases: TGCAGTGCTAGTCCCCGCTATCTAGGCCAGGAGACCCAGTACTTC. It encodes CSASPRYLGQETQYF.

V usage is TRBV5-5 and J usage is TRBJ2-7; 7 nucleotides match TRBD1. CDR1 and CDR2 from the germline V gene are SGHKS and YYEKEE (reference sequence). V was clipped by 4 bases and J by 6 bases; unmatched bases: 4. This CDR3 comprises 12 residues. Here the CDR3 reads CASSRGQVEQYF. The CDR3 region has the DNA TGTGCCAGCAGCAGAGGACAGGTCGAGCAGTACTTC.

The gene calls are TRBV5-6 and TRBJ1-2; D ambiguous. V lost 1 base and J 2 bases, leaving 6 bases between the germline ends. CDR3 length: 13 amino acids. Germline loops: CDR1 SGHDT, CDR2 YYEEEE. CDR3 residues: CASSLRANYGYTF. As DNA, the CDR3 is TGTGCCAGCAGCTTGAGGGCCAACTATGGCTACACCTTC.

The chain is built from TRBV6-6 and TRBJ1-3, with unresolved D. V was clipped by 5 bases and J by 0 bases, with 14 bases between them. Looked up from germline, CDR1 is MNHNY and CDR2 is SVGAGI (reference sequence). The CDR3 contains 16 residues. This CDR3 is CASSRAGGDSGNTIYF. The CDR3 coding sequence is TGTGCCAGCAGTCGAGCAGGCGGGGACTCTGGAAACACCATATATTTT.

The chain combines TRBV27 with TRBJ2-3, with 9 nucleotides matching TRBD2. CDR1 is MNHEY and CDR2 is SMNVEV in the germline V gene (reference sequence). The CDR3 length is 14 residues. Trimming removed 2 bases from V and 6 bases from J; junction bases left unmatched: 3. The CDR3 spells CASSLGAGGDTQYF. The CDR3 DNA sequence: TGTGCCAGCAGTTTAGGGGCGGGGGGGGATACGCAGTATTTT.